This entry concerns a single TCR beta chain. Its specific antigen is unknown. Qualities for individual bases were not recorded, and no much larger clone is one base off. These data belong to a study of cytomegalovirus exposure and HLA in healthy donors (dated by TCRdb to about 2017). Regarding the complete study: According to a later analysis, the roughly 130 validation repertoires were produced on the same platform as the 666 repertoires of the first cohort. The study aimed to test whether cataloging public T cell receptors could reveal signatures of past pathogen exposure. Along with the approximately 700-subject first cohort, a separate validation cohort of roughly 110 different subjects was used. High-throughput TCR immunosequencing, statistical association of individual TCRs with disease status, and machine learning were combined to predict cytomegalovirus infection status.

The donors belonged to the validation cohort of over a hundred subjects, which was separate from the roughly 700-subject first cohort. The method behind the library was the immunoSEQ multiplex PCR assay. The original methods were these. A statistical classification framework was built to diagnose cytomegalovirus status from the catalog of TCR beta chain sequences. Imported from immuneACCESS, the table was reduced by TCRdb to in-frame sequences with V and J called. These copies leave out some clones; in studies compared against another copy, an unresolved V gene accounts for under half, and the cause of the remainder is not known. V, J and clone size were drawn from that table, and D and trimming were deduced from the DNA. This sample lists about 160,000 clones; approximately 96% were detected once. The top ten clonotypes cover about 0.89% of the sample. Per the germline V gene, SGHRS is the CDR1 and YFSETQ is the CDR2. The CDR3 measures 14 amino acids from cysteine to phenylalanine. The kept DNA is CDR3 alone, 42 bases in frame from the first base. Trimming removed 4 bases from V and 3 bases from J, leaving 14 bases between the germline ends.

What the work shows at the level of the full study, not this receptor alone: Subsequent analysis determined that TCRs grouped into clusters in the first cohort also showed a tendency toward co-occurrence across the 120 or so validation repertoires, and approximately 94% of cluster scores exceeded 0. The classifier was reported to diagnose cytomegalovirus status with high specificity and sensitivity in both the original and validation cohorts. The study listed 150 to 200 TCR beta chains as associated with cytomegalovirus. Most TCR sequences were seen in very few donors, while some public TCRs were found in many individuals. It was suggested by the authors that the approach could potentially be generalized to other disease states and immunological phenotypes. All 110 or so repertoires were used to score co-occurrence in the validation cohort in a later analysis, because that analysis had no HLA typing for the cohort. Three of the identified cytomegalovirus-associated TCR beta chains were confirmed in vitro to be specific for cytomegalovirus antigens.

The sequenced sample was PBMCs. The TCR sequence derives from a woman aged 18-35 years in good health and CMV-seronegative. The chain joins TRBV5-1 to TRBJ2-7; matching of 6 bases hints at TRBD1 as the D gene. The DNA is as follows: TGCGCCAGCAGCCTGGGTCGAGGGGGCTACGAGCAGTACTTC. This is translated as CASSLGRGGYEQYF.